The next 15 T cell receptor beta chains were all read from a single sample in a study of cytomegalovirus exposure and HLA in healthy donors. Amplification used 60 Vbeta primers and 13 Jbeta primers. Some clones are missing from TCRdb's copy, which holds only in-frame ones; the method was immunoSEQ multiplex PCR. The table has around 140,000 clones, 88% seen once. Sequenced material: PBMCs. The receptors come from a woman aged 40 to 49 in good health and CMV-seronegative.

J is TRBJ1-1 and V is TRBV6-5, with a possible D match to TRBD1 (5 bases). In germline, CDR1 is MNHEY, CDR2 SVGAGI. CDR3 length: 15 amino acids. V dropped 6 bases and J dropped 4 bases, with 18 bases sitting between them. CDR3 coding DNA: TGTGCCAGCAGATTGGCCGGGACTCACGGCACTGAAGCTTTCTTT. This encodes CASRLAGTHGTEAFF.

The chain carries TRBV5-4 and TRBJ2-2; TRBD2 matches 8 bases. The V and J ends lost 3 bases and 3 bases, in that order; junction bases with no gene match: 10. CDR1 and CDR2 (germline): SGHNT, YYREEE (reference sequence). The CDR3 is 17 residues long. CDR3 in amino acids: CASSSGGTSGYTGELFF. CDR3 DNA sequence: TGTGCCAGCAGCTCTGGAGGCACTAGCGGTTACACCGGGGAGCTGTTTTTT.

The gene calls are TRBV5-5 and TRBJ2-2; 8 bases align to TRBD2. The V segment lost 0 bases and the J segment 5 bases; nucleotides outside the gene matches: 3. This CDR3 has 15 residues. CDR1 is SGHKS and CDR2 is YYEKEE in the germline V gene (reference sequence). The CDR3 reads CASSLAPGGTGELFF. DNA for the CDR3: TGTGCCAGCAGCTTGGCCCCGGGGGGGACCGGGGAGCTGTTTTTT.

The gene calls are TRBV7-3 and TRBJ2-1; 7 bases map to TRBD1. V lost 5 bases, J lost 12 bases, and 13 bases stayed unmatched. The germline V gene encodes CDR1 SGHTA and CDR2 FQGTGA. This CDR3 has 14 residues. The CDR3 protein is CASSTQGGGEGQFF. CDR3 nucleotide sequence: TGTGCCAGCAGCACTCAAGGGGGCGGTGAGGGGCAGTTCTTC.

V and J are TRBV5-1 and TRBJ2-5; D possibly corresponds to TRBD2 (5 bases). Germline-derived CDR1 and CDR2 are SGHRS and YFSETQ. This CDR3 comprises 15 residues. Trimming cost V 0 bases and J 0 bases, with 9 bases left between them. The CDR3 DNA follows: TGCGCCAGCAGCTTGGTTCTCGGGAACCAAGAGACCCAGTACTTC. Its translation: CASSLVLGNQETQYF.

This clone was detected once. V is TRBV6-1 and J is TRBJ1-3, with 9 bases matching TRBD1. This CDR3 comprises 16 residues. J lost 4 bases, V lost 2 bases, and 6 bases had no gene match. CDR1 is MNHNS and CDR2 is SASEGT in the germline V gene. CDR3 in amino acids: CASSERDRVRGNTIYF. CDR3 coding DNA: TGTGCCAGCAGTGAAAGGGACAGGGTCAGGGGAAACACCATATATTTT.

This chain joins TRBV2 and TRBJ1-6; no reliable D call. V was clipped by 9 bases and J by 0 bases, with 6 bases between them. This CDR3 spans 13 amino acids. CDR1 and CDR2 from the germline V gene are SNHLY and FYNNEI. The CDR3 sequence: CARQSSYNSPLHF. Written as DNA, the CDR3 is TGTGCCAGACAGAGCTCCTATAATTCACCCCTCCACTTT.

This chain links TRBV4-2 with TRBJ2-7, with unresolved D. The CDR3 spans 13 residues. V lost 0 bases to trimming and J lost 4 bases, with 7 bases between them. Germline-derived CDR1 and CDR2 are LGHNA and YNFKEQ. The CDR3 spells CASSQDGIYEQYF. The CDR3 nucleotides read TGTGCCAGCAGCCAAGATGGCATTTACGAGCAGTACTTC.

The genes are TRBV7-2 and TRBJ1-6; D uncertain. The CDR3 covers 14 residues. V was clipped by 5 bases and J by 7 bases, with 12 bases between them. CDR1 and CDR2 (germline): SGHTA, FQGNSA. The CDR3 sequence is CASSQNPQNSPLHF. The CDR3 DNA follows: TGTGCCAGCAGCCAAAACCCGCAGAATTCACCCCTCCACTTT.

The genes are TRBV28 and TRBJ1-2, with D maybe TRBD1 (6 bases). Deletions cut 3 bases from V and 4 bases from J, with 18 bases between. The length of the CDR3 is 16 residues. Germline CDR1 reads MDHEN; CDR2 reads SYDVKM. The chain's CDR3 is CASSFQPLDSLYGYTF. The CDR3 DNA is TGTGCCAGCAGTTTCCAACCCCTGGACAGCCTCTATGGCTACACCTTC.

This sequence joins TRBV29-1 and TRBJ2-3, with TRBD1 matching over 10 bases. Germline-derived CDR1 and CDR2 are SQVTM and ANQGSEA. The CDR3 runs to 13 residues. V lost 4 bases and J lost 6; bases outside the gene matches: 4. The CDR3 nucleotides are TGCAGCGTTGGGGACAGGGGTTCGGATACGCAGTATTTT. This codes for CSVGDRGSDTQYF.

The gene calls are TRBV4-2 and TRBJ2-1; 7 nucleotides agree with TRBD2. Germline V lookup: CDR1 LGHNA, CDR2 YNFKEQ. The CDR3 length is 17 residues. V was pared by 4 bases and J by 10 bases, with 19 bases of the junction left unmatched. The DNA for the CDR3 is TGTGCCAGCAGCCCCGGAGCAGCGGGACCCGCCTCCGGCGAGCAGTTCTTC. It encodes CASSPGAAGPASGEQFF.

The V gene is TRBV19, the J gene TRBJ2-5; D possibly corresponds to TRBD2 (6 bases). The CDR3 contains 14 residues. The V gene lost 6 bases and the J gene lost 4 bases, with 15 bases spanning the gap. The germline gives CDR1 LNHDA, CDR2 SQIVND (reference sequence). In DNA, the CDR3 is TGTGCCAGTAGCCTCAATCCGGGACTAGAGACCCAGTACTTC. This codes for CASSLNPGLETQYF.

This chain uses TRBV5-5 with TRBJ2-3; D is ambiguous. The V gene lost 0 bases and the J gene lost 0 bases, with 5 bases spanning the gap. The CDR3 consists of 14 residues. The germline V gene encodes CDR1 SGHKS and CDR2 YYEKEE (reference sequence). The CDR3 is CASSLDYSTDTQYF. Written as DNA, the CDR3 is TGTGCCAGCAGCTTGGATTATAGCACAGATACGCAGTATTTT.

The rearrangement links TRBV5-1 to TRBJ2-5; 8 nucleotides line up with TRBD1. CDR1 and CDR2 (germline): SGHRS, YFSETQ. The CDR3 runs to 16 residues. The trim removed 4 bases at V and 2 bases at J, leaving 10 bases unmatched. This CDR3 is CASSIRGQGLQETQYF. Written as DNA, the CDR3 is TGCGCCAGCAGCATCCGAGGACAGGGCTTGCAAGAGACCCAGTACTTC.